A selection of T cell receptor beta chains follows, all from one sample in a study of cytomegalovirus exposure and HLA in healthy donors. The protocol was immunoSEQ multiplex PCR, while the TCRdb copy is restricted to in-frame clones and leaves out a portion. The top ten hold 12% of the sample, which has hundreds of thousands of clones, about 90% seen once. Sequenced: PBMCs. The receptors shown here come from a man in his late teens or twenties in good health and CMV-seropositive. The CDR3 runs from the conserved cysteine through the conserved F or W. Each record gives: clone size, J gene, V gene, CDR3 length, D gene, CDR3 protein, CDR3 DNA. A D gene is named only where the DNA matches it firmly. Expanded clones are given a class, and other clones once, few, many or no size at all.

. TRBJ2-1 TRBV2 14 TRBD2 CASSWAGGYNEQFF TGTGCCAGCTCGTGGGCGGGGGGCTACAATGAGCAGTTCTTC
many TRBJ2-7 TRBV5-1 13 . CASSSLVSHEQYF TGCGCCAGCAGCTCACTAGTGAGCCACGAGCAGTACTTC
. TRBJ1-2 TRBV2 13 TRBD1 CASSPQGKSGYTF TGTGCCAGCAGTCCACAGGGGAAGAGTGGCTACACCTTC
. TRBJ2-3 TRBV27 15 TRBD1 CASSIGTGRTDTQYF TGTGCCAGCAGTATCGGGACAGGGAGGACAGATACGCAGTATTTT
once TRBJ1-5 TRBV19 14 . CASSPMDPSRPQHF TGTGCCAGTAGCCCAATGGACCCGTCTAGGCCCCAGCATTTT
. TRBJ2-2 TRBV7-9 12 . CASSRAVGELFF TGTGCCAGCAGCCGAGCCGTAGGGGAGCTGTTTTTT
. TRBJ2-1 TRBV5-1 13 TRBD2 CASKAGGYNEQFF TGCGCCAGCAAAGCGGGAGGGTACAATGAGCAGTTCTTC
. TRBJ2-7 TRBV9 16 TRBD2 CASSPLAGMLSYEQYF TGTGCCAGCAGCCCCCTAGCGGGTATGCTCTCCTACGAGCAGTACTTC
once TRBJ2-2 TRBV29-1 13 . CSSGDLATGELFF TGCAGCTCGGGGGACCTTGCCACCGGGGAGCTGTTTTTT
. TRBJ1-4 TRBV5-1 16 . CASSLETGASNEKLFF TGCGCCAGCAGCTTGGAGACCGGGGCTAGTAATGAAAAACTGTTTTTT
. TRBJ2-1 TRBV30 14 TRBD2 CAWSRLAEGNEQFF TGTGCCTGGAGTAGGCTAGCGGAGGGGAATGAGCAGTTCTTC
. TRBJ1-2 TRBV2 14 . CASSEFQGGYGYTF TGTGCCAGCAGTGAATTTCAAGGGGGTTATGGCTACACCTTC
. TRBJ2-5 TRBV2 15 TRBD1 CASSERGQGSETQYF TGTGCCAGCAGTGAAAGGGGACAGGGATCAGAGACCCAGTACTTC
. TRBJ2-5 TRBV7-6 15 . CASSLTQGFGETQYF TGTGCCAGCAGCTTAACGCAGGGTTTTGGAGAGACCCAGTACTTC
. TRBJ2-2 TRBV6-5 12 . CASSSSTGELFF TGTGCCAGCAGTTCCAGCACCGGGGAGCTGTTTTTT
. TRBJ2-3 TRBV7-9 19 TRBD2 CASSYPTSGERNFKHTQYF TGTGCCAGCAGCTACCCGACTAGCGGGGAACGTAATTTCAAACATACGCAGTATTTT
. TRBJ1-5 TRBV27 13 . CASSLSSFQPQHF TGTGCCAGCAGTTTATCCTCGTTCCAGCCCCAGCATTTT
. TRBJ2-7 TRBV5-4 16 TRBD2 CASSLEAGGTAYEQYF TGTGCCAGCAGCTTGGAAGCGGGAGGAACAGCCTACGAGCAGTACTTC
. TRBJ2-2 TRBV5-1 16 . CASSNPRGTETGELFF TGCGCCAGCAGCAATCCTAGGGGGACGGAAACCGGGGAGCTGTTTTTT
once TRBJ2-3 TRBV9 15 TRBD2 CASSVGGRVTDTQYF TGTGCCAGCAGCGTAGGCGGGAGGGTGACAGATACGCAGTATTTT
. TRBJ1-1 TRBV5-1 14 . CASSLDPAITEAFF TGCGCCAGCAGCTTGGACCCGGCGATCACTGAAGCTTTCTTT
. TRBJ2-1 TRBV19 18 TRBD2 CASSRVFGTSRYPDEQFF TGTGCCAGTAGTAGGGTCTTCGGGACTAGTAGGTATCCGGATGAGCAGTTCTTC
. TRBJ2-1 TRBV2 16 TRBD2 CASSATPGLVHNEQFF TGTGCCAGCAGTGCGACACCGGGACTAGTGCACAATGAGCAGTTCTTC
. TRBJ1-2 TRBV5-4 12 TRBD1 CASSLGQGGYTF TGTGCCAGCAGCTTGGGACAGGGTGGCTACACCTTC
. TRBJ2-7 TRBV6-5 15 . CASSSLTRLYYEQYF TGTGCCAGCAGTTCACTGACTCGTTTATATTACGAGCAGTACTTC
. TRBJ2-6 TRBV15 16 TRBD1 CATSGTGGSGANVLTF TGTGCCACCAGTGGGACAGGGGGTTCTGGGGCCAACGTCCTGACTTTC
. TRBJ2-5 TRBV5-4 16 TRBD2 CASSLGASGSQETQYF TGTGCCAGCAGCTTGGGGGCTAGCGGGTCACAAGAGACCCAGTACTTC
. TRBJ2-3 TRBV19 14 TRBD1 CASRPGGSTDTQYF TGTGCCAGTAGGCCAGGGGGAAGCACAGATACGCAGTATTTT
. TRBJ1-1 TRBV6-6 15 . CASSALGGRNTEAFF TGTGCCAGCAGTGCCCTGGGAGGGCGGAACACTGAAGCTTTCTTT
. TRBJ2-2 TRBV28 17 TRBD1 CASSLWAGQGLTGELFF TGTGCCAGCAGTTTATGGGCGGGACAGGGGCTCACCGGGGAGCTGTTTTTT
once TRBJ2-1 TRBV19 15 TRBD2 CASSIGTSGHNEQFF TGTGCCAGTAGTATCGGGACTAGCGGGCACAATGAGCAGTTCTTC
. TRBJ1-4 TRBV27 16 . CASSPLEGGFGEKLFF TGTGCCAGCAGTCCTCTTGAAGGTGGATTTGGTGAAAAACTGTTTTTT
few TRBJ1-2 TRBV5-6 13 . CASSQSPDYGYTF TGTGCCAGCAGCCAGAGCCCGGACTATGGCTACACCTTC
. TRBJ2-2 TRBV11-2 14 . CASSRMSVGAALFF TGTGCCAGCAGCCGGATGAGTGTTGGGGCTGCGCTGTTTTTT
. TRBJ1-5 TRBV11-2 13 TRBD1 CASSYTGAQPQHF TGTGCCAGCAGCTATACAGGGGCGCAGCCCCAGCATTTT
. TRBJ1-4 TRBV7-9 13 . CASGQPMNEKLFF TGTGCCAGCGGCCAACCTATGAATGAAAAACTGTTTTTT
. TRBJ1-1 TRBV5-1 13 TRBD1 CASSLDPRQGAFF TGCGCCAGCAGCTTGGATCCTCGACAGGGAGCTTTCTTT
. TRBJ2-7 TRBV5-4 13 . CASSPDGSYEQYF TGTGCCAGCAGCCCTGACGGCTCCTACGAGCAGTACTTC
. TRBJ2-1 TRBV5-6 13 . CASSPRGIHEQFF TGTGCCAGCAGTCCCAGGGGAATCCATGAGCAGTTCTTC
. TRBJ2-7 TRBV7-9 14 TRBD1 CASRRTGASYEQYF TGTGCCAGCAGGAGAACAGGGGCCTCCTACGAGCAGTACTTC
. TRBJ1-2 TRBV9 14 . CASSVAFGSYGYTF TGTGCCAGCAGCGTAGCTTTCGGGAGCTATGGCTACACCTTC
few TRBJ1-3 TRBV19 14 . CASQTVSSGNTIYF TGTGCCAGTCAGACGGTCAGCTCTGGAAACACCATATATTTT
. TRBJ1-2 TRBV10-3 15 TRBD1 CAISGGTGKDYGYTF TGTGCCATCAGTGGCGGGACAGGGAAAGACTATGGCTACACCTTC
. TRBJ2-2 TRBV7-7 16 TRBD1 CASSHPGQGYTGELFF TGTGCCAGCAGCCATCCGGGACAGGGATACACCGGGGAGCTGTTTTTT
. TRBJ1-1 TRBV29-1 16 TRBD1 CSVRGKPGQGFIEAFF TGCAGCGTTCGAGGGAAGCCGGGACAGGGCTTTATAGAAGCTTTCTTT
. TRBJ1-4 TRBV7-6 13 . CASSAYRDEKLFF TGTGCCAGCAGCGCATACAGGGACGAAAAACTGTTTTTT
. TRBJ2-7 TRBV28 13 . CASRRPSSYEQYF TGTGCCAGCAGAAGGCCCAGCTCCTACGAGCAGTACTTC
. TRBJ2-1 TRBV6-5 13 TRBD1 CASRGTGVNEQFF TGTGCCAGCAGGGGGACAGGGGTCAATGAGCAGTTCTTC
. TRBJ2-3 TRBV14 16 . CASSQGSRWGADTQYF TGTGCCAGCAGCCAAGGGTCACGGTGGGGGGCAGATACGCAGTATTTT
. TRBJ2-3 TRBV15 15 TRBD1 CATSGDRLSTDTQYF TGTGCCACCAGCGGGGACAGACTTAGCACAGATACGCAGTATTTT
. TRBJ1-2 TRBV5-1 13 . CASRNHQGNGYTF TGCGCCAGCAGAAATCACCAGGGAAATGGCTACACCTTC
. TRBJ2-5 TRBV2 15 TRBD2 CAAEGLAGVQETQYF TGTGCCGCCGAGGGACTAGCGGGAGTCCAAGAGACCCAGTACTTC
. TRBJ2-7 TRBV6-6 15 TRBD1 CASSFHLRGPGEQYF TGTGCCAGCAGTTTCCATCTTAGGGGGCCTGGCGAGCAGTACTTC
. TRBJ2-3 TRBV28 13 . CASSLASSDTQYF TGTGCCAGCAGTTTAGCGTCGTCAGATACGCAGTATTTT